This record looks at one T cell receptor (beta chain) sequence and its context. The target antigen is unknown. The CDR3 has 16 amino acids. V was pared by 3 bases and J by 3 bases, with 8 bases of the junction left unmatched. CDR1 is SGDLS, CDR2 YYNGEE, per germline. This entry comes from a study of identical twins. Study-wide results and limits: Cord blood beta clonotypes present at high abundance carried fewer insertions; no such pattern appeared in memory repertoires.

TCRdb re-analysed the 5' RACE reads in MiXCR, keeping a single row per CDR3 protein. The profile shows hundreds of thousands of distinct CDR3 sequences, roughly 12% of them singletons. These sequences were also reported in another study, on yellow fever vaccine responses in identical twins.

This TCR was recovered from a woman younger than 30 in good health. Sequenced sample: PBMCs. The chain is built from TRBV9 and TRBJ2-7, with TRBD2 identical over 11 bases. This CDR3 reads CASSASRLAGLYEQYF. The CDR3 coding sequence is TGTGCCAGCAGCGCGAGCCGACTAGCGGGGCTCTACGAGCAGTACTTC. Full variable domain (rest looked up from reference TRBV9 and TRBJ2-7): DSGVTQTPKHLITATGQRVTLRCSPRSGDLSVYWYQQSLDQGLQFLIQYYNGEERAKGNILERFSAQQFPDLHSELNLSSLELGDSALYFCASSASRLAGLYEQYFGPGTRLTVT.